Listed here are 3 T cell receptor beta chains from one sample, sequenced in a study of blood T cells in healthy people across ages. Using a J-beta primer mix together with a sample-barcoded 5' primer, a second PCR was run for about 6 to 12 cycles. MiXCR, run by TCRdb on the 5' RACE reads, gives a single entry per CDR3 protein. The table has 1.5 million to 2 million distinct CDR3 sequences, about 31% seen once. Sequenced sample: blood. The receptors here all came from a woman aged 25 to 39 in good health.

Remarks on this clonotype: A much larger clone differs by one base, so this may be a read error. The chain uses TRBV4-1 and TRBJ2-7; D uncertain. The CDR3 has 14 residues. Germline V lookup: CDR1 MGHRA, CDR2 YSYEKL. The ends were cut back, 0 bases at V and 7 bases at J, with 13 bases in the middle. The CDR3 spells CASSQEIVGNEQYF. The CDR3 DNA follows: TGCGCCAGCAGCCAAGAAATCGTGGGAAATGAGCAGTACTTC.

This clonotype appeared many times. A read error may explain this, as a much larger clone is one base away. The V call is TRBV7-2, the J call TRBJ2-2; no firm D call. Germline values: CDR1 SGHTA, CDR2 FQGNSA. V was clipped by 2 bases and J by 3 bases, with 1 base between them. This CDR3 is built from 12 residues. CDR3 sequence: CASSLYTGELFF. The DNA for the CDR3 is TGTGCCAGCAGCTTATACACCGGGGAGCTGTTTTTT.

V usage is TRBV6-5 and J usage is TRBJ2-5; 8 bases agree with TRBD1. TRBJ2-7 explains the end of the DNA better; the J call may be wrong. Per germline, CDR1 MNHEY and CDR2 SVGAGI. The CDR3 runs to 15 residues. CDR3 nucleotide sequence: TGTGCCAGCGGACCCGGGACAGGCCTCTCCTACGAGCAGTACTTC. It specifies CASGPGTGLSYEQYF.